The clone carrying this T cell receptor (beta chain) was seen more than once but under ten times. The data originate from a study of T cells in Graves' hyperthyroidism and ophthalmopathy. TCR beta CDR3 sequences were amplified from RNA transcripts. The primer set for the first-round RT-PCR of the TCR CDR3 was HTBI. MiXCR was run by TCRdb on the multiplex PCR reads, yielding one entry per CDR3 protein. This sample has about 500,000 distinct CDR3 sequences, with about 16% found just once. Trimming cost V 3 bases and J 8 bases; bases outside gene matches: 5. The germline CDR1 and CDR2 sequences are MDHEN and SYDVKM. The CDR3 has 14 amino acids.

This chain links TRBV28 with TRBJ1-4; 8 bases match TRBD1. The origin of this receptor is a woman in her 30s with Graves' ophthalmopathy. Sequencing used blood. Here the CDR3 DNA reads TGTGCCAGCAGTTTGGACAGGGTATACGAAAAACTGTTTTTT. Encoded protein: CASSLDRVYEKLFF.